This T cell receptor beta chain comes out of a study of T cell clonality in common variable immunodeficiency. Assay used: immunoSEQ multiplex PCR; TCRdb lists only in-frame clones, some missing. The repertoire consists of more than 30,000 clones, none detected only once. Study results and caveats: CVID subjects had higher TCRbeta clonality than healthy controls, most marked in about a third. Authors noted CVID clonality's cause needs subpopulation repertoire sequencing. Fewer deletions and N-nucleotide insertions were reportedly seen in common variable immunodeficiency TCR beta sequences.

Each donor provided roughly 4.5 to 8.5 ml of heparinized whole blood. This CDR3 is built from 14 residues. Trimming shortened V by 6 bases and J by 5 bases, and 15 bases separated the two germline ends. From germline, CDR1 is SNHLY and CDR2 FYNNEI. This clone was observed at least ten times. Its antigen remains unknown. The CDR3 is cut off 3 residues early in the read; its end comes from the germline J gene. This chain links TRBV2 with TRBJ2-3; tentatively, D is TRBD2 (6 bases). The source is a human donor with common variable immunodeficiency. Material for sequencing was peripheral blood mononuclear cells. The CDR3 here is CASSLTSTEDTQYF. CDR3 bases read: TGTGCCAGCAGCCTGACTAGTACGGAAGATACG.